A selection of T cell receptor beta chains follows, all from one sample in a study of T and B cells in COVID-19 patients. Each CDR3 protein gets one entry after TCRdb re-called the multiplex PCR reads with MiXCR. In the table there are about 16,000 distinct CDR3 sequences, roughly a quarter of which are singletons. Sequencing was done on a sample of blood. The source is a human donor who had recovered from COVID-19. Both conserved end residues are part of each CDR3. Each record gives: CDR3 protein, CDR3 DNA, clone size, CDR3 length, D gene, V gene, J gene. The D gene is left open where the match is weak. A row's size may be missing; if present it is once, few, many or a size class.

CDR3: CASREGGTNTGELFF
DNA: TGTGCCAGCAGGGAAGGCGGGACTAACACCGGGGAGCTGTTTTTT
size: medium-sized
length: 15
D: .
V: TRBV12-3/TRBV12-4
J: TRBJ2-2

CDR3: CASSLTGGIYEQYF
DNA: TGCGCCAGCAGCCTGACAGGGGGAATCTACGAGCAGTACTTC
size: .
length: 14
D: TRBD1
V: TRBV5-1
J: TRBJ2-7

CDR3: CASRKGTSSNEQFF
DNA: TGTGCCAGCAGAAAAGGGACTAGCTCAAATGAGCAGTTCTTC
size: medium-sized
length: 14
D: TRBD2
V: TRBV6-5
J: TRBJ2-1

CDR3: CASSLDRTGGETQYF
DNA: TGTGCCAGCAGCTTAGATCGAACGGGGGGGGAGACCCAGTACTTC
size: .
length: 15
D: TRBD2
V: TRBV11-2
J: TRBJ2-5

CDR3: CASTAALSYEQYF
DNA: TGTGCCAGTACAGCAGCCCTCTCCTACGAGCAGTACTTC
size: medium-sized
length: 13
D: .
V: TRBV19
J: TRBJ2-7

CDR3: CASSYSKSGGSPLHF
DNA: TGTGCCAGCAGTTACTCGAAATCCGGGGGGTCACCCCTCCACTTT
size: many
length: 15
D: .
V: TRBV6-5
J: TRBJ1-6

CDR3: CASSSVWLFF
DNA: TGTGCCAGCAGCTCCGTTTGGCTGTTTTTT
size: .
length: 10
D: .
V: TRBV5-5
J: TRBJ2-2

CDR3: CATSRDGLSGNTIYF
DNA: TGTGCCACCAGCAGAGATGGCCTCTCTGGAAACACCATATATTTT
size: .
length: 15
D: .
V: TRBV15
J: TRBJ1-3

CDR3: CASSLTAGRETYEQYF
DNA: TGTGCCAGCAGCCTTACCGCCGGGCGGGAAACCTACGAGCAGTACTTC
size: .
length: 16
D: .
V: TRBV5-4
J: TRBJ2-7

CDR3: CASSYQLWRNLQHF
DNA: TGTGCCAGCAGTTACCAATTGTGGAGGAATCTCCAGCATTTT
size: .
length: 14
D: .
V: TRBV6-2/TRBV6-3
J: TRBJ1-5

CDR3: CSAQGEYLGHYNEQFF
DNA: TGCAGTGCCCAGGGGGAATACTTAGGGCACTACAATGAGCAGTTCTTC
size: .
length: 16
D: TRBD1
V: TRBV20-1
J: TRBJ2-1

CDR3: CASSLGQGYSPLHF
DNA: TGTGCCAGCAGCTTGGGACAGGGGTATTCACCCCTCCACTTT
size: medium-sized
length: 14
D: TRBD1
V: TRBV27
J: TRBJ1-6

CDR3: CASSRQGNYGYTF
DNA: TGTGCCAGCAGTCGACAGGGGAACTATGGCTACACCTTC
size: .
length: 13
D: TRBD1
V: TRBV6-5
J: TRBJ1-2

CDR3: CASSLDSRNQPQHF
DNA: TGTGCCAGCAGTTTAGACAGTCGAAATCAGCCCCAGCATTTT
size: .
length: 14
D: .
V: TRBV6-2/TRBV6-3
J: TRBJ1-5

CDR3: CASSLAVTSTDTQYF
DNA: TGTGCCAGCAGTTTAGCGGTAACCAGCACAGATACGCAGTATTTT
size: medium-sized
length: 15
D: .
V: TRBV6-5
J: TRBJ2-3

CDR3: CASRLGNRVGEQYF
DNA: TGTGCCAGCAGACTCGGGAACAGGGTAGGCGAGCAGTACTTC
size: many
length: 14
D: .
V: TRBV6-5
J: TRBJ2-7

CDR3: CSVANMGSNEQFF
DNA: TGCAGCGTAGCAAATATGGGGTCCAATGAGCAGTTCTTC
size: medium-sized
length: 13
D: .
V: TRBV29-1
J: TRBJ2-1

CDR3: CASSYEETSNTGELFF
DNA: TGTGCCAGCAGTTATGAAGAGACATCAAACACCGGGGAGCTGTTTTTT
size: .
length: 16
D: .
V: TRBV6-2/TRBV6-3
J: TRBJ2-2

CDR3: CASSPGQGPRANYGYTF
DNA: TGTGCCAGCAGCCCGGGACAGGGGCCACGGGCTAACTATGGCTACACCTTC
size: .
length: 17
D: TRBD1
V: TRBV5-4
J: TRBJ1-2

CDR3: CASSPTTSSYNSPLHF
DNA: TGTGCCAGCTCACCAACGACGAGCTCCTATAATTCACCCCTCCACTTT
size: few
length: 16
D: .
V: TRBV18
J: TRBJ1-6

CDR3: CASSPRTADNEKLFF
DNA: TGTGCCAGCAGCCCCAGGACAGCCGATAATGAAAAACTGTTTTTT
size: few
length: 15
D: .
V: TRBV14
J: TRBJ1-4

CDR3: CATTGDPQETQYF
DNA: TGTGCCACAACGGGGGACCCTCAAGAGACCCAGTACTTC
size: few
length: 13
D: .
V: TRBV15
J: TRBJ2-5

CDR3: CASRGLGTGGFYTF
DNA: TGTGCCAGCAGGGGGCTTGGGACGGGAGGGTTCTACACCTTC
size: .
length: 14
D: .
V: TRBV27
J: TRBJ1-2

CDR3: CATSGGATRIQYF
DNA: TGTGCCACTAGCGGGGGGGCGACTCGGATTCAGTACTTC
size: .
length: 13
D: TRBD2
V: TRBV27
J: TRBJ2-4

CDR3: CSVEAGEAFF
DNA: TGCAGCGTTGAAGCGGGTGAAGCTTTCTTT
size: .
length: 10
D: .
V: TRBV29-1
J: TRBJ1-1

CDR3: CASSKGGRQAYEQYF
DNA: TGTGCCAGCAGCAAGGGGGGAAGGCAGGCTTACGAGCAGTACTTC
size: many
length: 15
D: .
V: TRBV13
J: TRBJ2-7

CDR3: CSASAADNQPQHF
DNA: TGCAGTGCTAGTGCGGCAGACAATCAGCCCCAGCATTTT
size: .
length: 13
D: .
V: TRBV20-1
J: TRBJ1-5

CDR3: CAISQTGTPQETQYF
DNA: TGTGCCATCAGCCAGACCGGGACACCTCAAGAGACCCAGTACTTC
size: .
length: 15
D: .
V: TRBV10-3
J: TRBJ2-5

CDR3: CASSLNSQGAYGYTF
DNA: TGTGCCAGCTCACTCAATTCACAGGGGGCCTATGGCTACACCTTC
size: few
length: 15
D: TRBD1
V: TRBV18
J: TRBJ1-2

CDR3: CSARLQAGGPFGEQFF
DNA: TGCAGTGCTCGCCTACAAGCGGGGGGCCCTTTTGGGGAGCAGTTCTTT
size: .
length: 16
D: TRBD2
V: TRBV20-1
J: TRBJ2-1

CDR3: CAISEGYRDYGYTF
DNA: TGTGCCATCAGTGAGGGATACAGGGACTATGGCTACACCTTC
size: .
length: 14
D: .
V: TRBV5-6
J: TRBJ1-2

CDR3: CASSLGPNTEAFF
DNA: TGTGCCAGCAGTCTTGGCCCGAACACTGAAGCTTTCTTT
size: few
length: 13
D: .
V: TRBV12-3/TRBV12-4
J: TRBJ1-1

CDR3: CASKGSPYEQYF
DNA: TGTGCCAGTAAGGGCAGCCCCTACGAGCAGTACTTC
size: medium-sized
length: 12
D: .
V: TRBV19
J: TRBJ2-7

CDR3: CASSLGWNSGNTIYF
DNA: TGTGCCAGCAGCTTAGGTTGGAACTCTGGAAACACCATATATTTT
size: .
length: 15
D: .
V: TRBV5-6
J: TRBJ1-3

CDR3: CASSPSDRSAYEQYF
DNA: TGTGCCAGCTCACCATCGGACAGATCGGCCTACGAGCAGTACTTC
size: many
length: 15
D: .
V: TRBV18
J: TRBJ2-7

CDR3: CASSWDSSYEQYF
DNA: TGTGCCAGCAGTTGGGACAGCTCCTACGAGCAGTACTTC
size: medium-sized
length: 13
D: TRBD1
V: TRBV6-5
J: TRBJ2-7

CDR3: CASLDRGQGTDTQYF
DNA: TGTGCCAGCCTCGACAGGGGGCAAGGCACAGATACGCAGTATTTT
size: few
length: 15
D: TRBD1
V: TRBV12-3/TRBV12-4
J: TRBJ2-3

CDR3: CASSQGAGGRDTQYF
DNA: TGTGCCAGTAGCCAGGGGGCGGGGGGGCGAGATACGCAGTATTTT
size: medium-sized
length: 15
D: .
V: TRBV19
J: TRBJ2-3

CDR3: CASSYGGSTSYEQYF
DNA: TGTGCCAGCAGTTACGGTGGTAGCACCTCCTACGAGCAGTACTTC
size: many
length: 15
D: .
V: TRBV6-5
J: TRBJ2-7

CDR3: CASSPKVRVGHEQYF
DNA: TGTGCCAGCAGCCCAAAAGTTCGGGTGGGGCACGAGCAGTACTTC
size: .
length: 15
D: .
V: TRBV7-9
J: TRBJ2-7

CDR3: CASSRGDNYGYTF
DNA: TGTGCCAGCAGCCGCGGGGATAACTATGGCTACACCTTC
size: .
length: 13
D: .
V: TRBV13
J: TRBJ1-2

CDR3: CASRGPNEQYF
DNA: TGTGCCAGCAGAGGACCGAACGAGCAGTACTTC
size: few
length: 11
D: .
V: TRBV6-1
J: TRBJ2-7

CDR3: CASSYRVGEKLFF
DNA: TGTGCCAGCAGTTACAGGGTGGGTGAAAAACTGTTTTTT
size: medium-sized
length: 13
D: .
V: TRBV6-5
J: TRBJ1-4

CDR3: CASSIGQGLEQYF
DNA: TGCGCCAGCAGCATCGGACAGGGGCTCGAGCAGTACTTC
size: .
length: 13
D: TRBD1
V: TRBV5-3
J: TRBJ2-7

CDR3: CAIGAGTAYEQYF
DNA: TGTGCCATCGGTGCAGGGACAGCCTACGAGCAGTACTTC
size: few
length: 13
D: TRBD1
V: TRBV10-3
J: TRBJ2-7

CDR3: CASSSRTLNEKLFF
DNA: TGTGCCAGCTCATCTCGGACTCTTAATGAAAAACTGTTTTTT
size: .
length: 14
D: .
V: TRBV18
J: TRBJ1-4

CDR3: CSAKRQGSSYNEQFF
DNA: TGCAGCGCAAAGCGACAGGGGAGCTCCTACAATGAGCAGTTCTTC
size: medium-sized
length: 15
D: TRBD1
V: TRBV29-1
J: TRBJ2-1

CDR3: CASSSVGVHYEQYF
DNA: TGTGCCAGCTCCTCCGTTGGTGTCCACTACGAGCAGTACTTC
size: many
length: 14
D: .
V: TRBV18
J: TRBJ2-7

CDR3: CASTRRGSSYNEQFF
DNA: TGTGCCAGCACCCGGCGGGGGAGCTCCTACAATGAGCAGTTCTTC
size: few
length: 15
D: TRBD2
V: TRBV6-5
J: TRBJ2-1

CDR3: CAAGGGRAKNIQYF
DNA: TGTGCCGCGGGGGGTGGGCGGGCCAAAAACATTCAGTACTTC
size: .
length: 14
D: TRBD2
V: TRBV6-5
J: TRBJ2-4